This T cell receptor beta chain comes out of a study of Ad26.COV2.S vaccination and SARS-CoV-2 variants. This clone has only one observation. Using immunoSEQ multiplex PCR, the repertoire was profiled, and TCRdb retains in-frame clones only, with some absent. The sample lists about 320,000 clones, 70% to 90% occurring once. Sample treatment: about 20 received Ad26.COV2.S at low or high dose, single or two shots; several received placebo; per-sample allocation not given. The samples were gathered on day 63 after the first injection of vaccine or placebo. This receptor was identified in a person between 18 and 65 years old who received the Ad26.COV2.S COVID-19 vaccine or a placebo. The source was peripheral blood, collected in a trial of Ad26.COV2.S vaccine versus placebo.

The CDR3 region has the DNA TGTGCCAGCAGCCAAAGACAGGGTGGGGGCACAGATACGCAGTATTTT. This translates into CASSQRQGGGTDTQYF. V gene TRBV11-3 combines with J gene TRBJ2-3; TRBD1 agrees at 7 bases. This CDR3 has 16 amino acids. Germline V gene lookup returns CDR1 SGHNT and CDR2 YENEEA. Unmatched junction bases numbered 9, after V lost 5 bases and J lost 1 base.